The 6 T cell receptor beta chains below were found in one sample sequenced in a study of CD8 T cells in Susac syndrome. RNA amounts of 0.5 to 1 ug underwent reverse transcription with random hexamers. TCRdb reprocessed the immunoSEQ multiplex PCR reads via MiXCR and lists one record per CDR3 protein. This sample has tens of thousands of distinct CDR3 sequences; around 94% occur once, and the top ten carry 0.26%. Sequencing input: CD8+ T cells from PBMCs. The receptors here all came from a human donor in good health.

The chain couples TRBV9 to TRBJ1-6, with D possibly TRBD1 on 6 matching bases. The germline CDR1 and CDR2 sequences are SGDLS and YYNGEE. The CDR3 spans 17 residues. V was shortened by 0 bases and J by 8 bases, with 18 bases between the two germline ends. Here the CDR3 reads CASSVEGGRADDSPLHF. CDR3 nucleotide sequence: TGTGCCAGCAGCGTAGAAGGGGGTCGAGCCGACGATTCACCCCTCCACTTT.

This clonotype showed up just once. The chain uses TRBV12-3 or TRBV12-4 and TRBJ2-3; D gene ambiguous. The germline V and J ends were trimmed by 8 bases and 2 bases, with 8 bases remaining between them. The CDR3 extends over 12 amino acids. CDR3 protein: CASAVDTDTQYF. The CDR3 DNA sequence: TGTGCCAGCGCCGTCGACACAGATACGCAGTATTTT.

The gene calls are TRBV5-1 and TRBJ2-1, with 8 nucleotides matching TRBD2. The germline V gene has CDR1 SGHRS and CDR2 YFSETQ. The V segment lost 1 base and the J segment 6 bases; nucleotides outside the gene matches: 9. This CDR3 is 16 amino acids long. Written as DNA, the CDR3 is TGCGCCAGCAGCTTGAATTCCGGACTAGCTTCCAATGAGCAGTTCTTC. Protein: CASSLNSGLASNEQFF. Drawing the rest from reference TRBV5-1 and TRBJ2-1, the complete variable domain is KAGVTQTPRYLIKTRGQQVTLSCSPISGHRSVSWYQQTPGQGLQFLFEYFSETQRNKGNFPGRFSGRQFSNSRSEMNVSTLELGDSALYLCASSLNSGLASNEQFFGPGTRLTVL.

The genes are TRBV7-6 and TRBJ2-2; D could derive from TRBD1 or TRBD2 (6 bases each). The germline V gene encodes CDR1 SGHVS and CDR2 FNYEAQ. This CDR3 is 13 amino acids long. The V end was cut by 3 bases, the J end by 6 bases, with 8 bases between. CDR3 DNA sequence: TGTGCCAGCAGCTTCCGGGGGCCCGGGGAGCTGTTTTTT. Encoded protein: CASSFRGPGELFF.

This clonotype appeared once. This chain links TRBV7-9 with TRBJ2-1; 9 bases match TRBD2. The junction had 4 bases not matched to a gene; V was cut back by 5 bases and J by 8 bases. This CDR3 is 13 amino acids long. Germline loops: CDR1 SEHNR, CDR2 FQNEAQ (reference sequence). The CDR3 sequence: CASSPGTSYEQFF. The CDR3 nucleotides are TGTGCCAGCAGCCCCGGGACTAGCTATGAGCAGTTCTTC.

The chain couples TRBV15 to TRBJ1-2; D perhaps matches TRBD1 (5 bases). CDR3 size: 16 residues. Germline V gene data show CDR1 as LNHNV and CDR2 as YYDKDF (reference sequence). The ends were cut back, 0 bases at V and 5 bases at J, with 16 bases in the middle. CDR3 in amino acids: CATSRDAGTKEYGYTF. As DNA, the CDR3 is TGTGCCACCAGCAGAGATGCAGGGACCAAGGAATATGGCTACACCTTC.